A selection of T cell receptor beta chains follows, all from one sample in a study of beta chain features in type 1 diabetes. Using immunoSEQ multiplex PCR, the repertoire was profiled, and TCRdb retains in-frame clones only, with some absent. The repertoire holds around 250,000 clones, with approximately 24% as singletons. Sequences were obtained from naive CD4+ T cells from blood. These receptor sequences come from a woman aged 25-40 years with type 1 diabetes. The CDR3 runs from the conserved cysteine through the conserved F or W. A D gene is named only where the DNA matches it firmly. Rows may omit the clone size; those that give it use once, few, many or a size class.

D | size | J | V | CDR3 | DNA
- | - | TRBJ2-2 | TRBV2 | CATRGTGTANTGELFF | TGTGCCACGAGGGGGACCGGGACGGCGAACACCGGGGAGCTGTTTTTT
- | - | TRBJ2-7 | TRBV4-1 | CASSRQGTSYEQYF | TGCGCCAGCAGCCGGCAGGGAACGAGTTACGAGCAGTACTTC
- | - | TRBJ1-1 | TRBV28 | CASRGQIEAFF | TGTGCCAGCAGAGGACAGATTGAAGCTTTCTTT
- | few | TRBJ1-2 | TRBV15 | CATSRDVNYGYTF | TGTGCCACCAGCAGAGACGTTAACTATGGCTACACCTTC
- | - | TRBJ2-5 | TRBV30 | CAWSGQLKYQETQYF | TGTGCCTGGAGTGGACAACTCAAGTACCAAGAGACCCAGTACTTC
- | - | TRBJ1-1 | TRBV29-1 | CSVEVGEQDTEAFF | TGCAGCGTTGAAGTTGGGGAACAGGACACTGAAGCTTTCTTT
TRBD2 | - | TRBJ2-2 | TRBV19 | CASSLGETLAGGPVGELFF | TGTGCCAGTAGCCTAGGGGAGACTCTAGCGGGAGGGCCGGTCGGGGAGCTGTTTTTT
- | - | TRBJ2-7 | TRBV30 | CAWSRTVPYEQYF | TGTGCCTGGAGTAGGACAGTACCCTACGAGCAGTACTTC
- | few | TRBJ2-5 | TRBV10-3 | CAISERGDTYQETQYF | TGTGCCATCAGTGAGCGGGGAGACACCTACCAAGAGACCCAGTACTTC
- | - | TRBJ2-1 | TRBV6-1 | CASLVSGAAYNEQFF | TGTGCCAGCCTAGTTAGCGGAGCCGCCTACAATGAGCAGTTCTTC
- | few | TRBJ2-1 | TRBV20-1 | CSARQNNEQFF | TGCAGTGCTAGGCAGAACAATGAGCAGTTCTTC
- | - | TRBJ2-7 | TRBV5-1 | CASSFQRVPSYEQYF | TGCGCCAGCAGCTTCCAGCGGGTCCCCTCCTACGAGCAGTACTTC
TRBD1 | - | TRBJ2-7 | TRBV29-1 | CSVTPGQGVGEQYF | TGCAGCGTGACCCCGGGACAGGGGGTTGGAGAGCAGTACTTC
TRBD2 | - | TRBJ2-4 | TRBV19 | CASSSTGGIAIQYF | TGTGCCAGTAGTTCCACGGGAGGCATAGCCATTCAGTACTTC
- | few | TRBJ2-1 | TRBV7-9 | CASGPGAGDHEQFF | TGTGCCAGCGGCCCGGGGGCGGGGGACCATGAGCAGTTCTTC
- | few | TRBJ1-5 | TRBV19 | CASSTERYQPQHF | TGTGCCAGTAGTACCGAGAGGTATCAGCCCCAGCATTTT
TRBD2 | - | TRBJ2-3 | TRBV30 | CASSRGGPDTQYF | TGTGCCTCCTCCCGGGGAGGGCCGGATACGCAGTATTTT
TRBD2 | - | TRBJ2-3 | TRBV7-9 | CASRFTSGSTDTQYF | TGTGCCAGCAGGTTTACTAGCGGTAGCACAGATACGCAGTATTTT
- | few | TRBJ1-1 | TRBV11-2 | CASSRNRGNTEAFF | TGTGCCAGCAGCCGAAATCGAGGGAACACTGAAGCTTTCTTT
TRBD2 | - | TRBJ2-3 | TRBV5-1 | CASSLAGGRNTDTQYF | TGCGCCAGCAGCTTGGCCGGCGGGAGGAACACAGATACGCAGTATTTT
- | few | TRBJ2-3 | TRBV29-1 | CSGLDYTADTQYF | TGCAGCGGATTGGACTACACGGCAGATACGCAGTATTTT
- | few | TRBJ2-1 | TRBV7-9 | CASSLGSYNEQFF | TGTGCCAGCAGCCTTGGCAGTTACAATGAGCAGTTCTTC
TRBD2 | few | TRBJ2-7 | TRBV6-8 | CASSYLLAEDYEQYF | TGTGCCAGCAGTTATCTTCTAGCGGAAGACTACGAGCAGTACTTC
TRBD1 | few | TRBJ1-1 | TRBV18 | CASSPSTGRNTEAFF | TGTGCCAGCTCACCATCGACAGGGAGGAACACTGAAGCTTTCTTT
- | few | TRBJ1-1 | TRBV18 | CASSRGEITEAFF | TGTGCCAGCTCGCGGGGGGAGATCACTGAAGCTTTCTTT
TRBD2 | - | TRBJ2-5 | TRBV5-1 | CASRTSGTIGTQYF | TGCGCCAGCAGGACTAGCGGCACGATCGGGACCCAGTACTTC
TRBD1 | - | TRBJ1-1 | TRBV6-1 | CASSDLWDRGDTEAFF | TGTGCCAGCAGTGATTTATGGGACAGGGGGGACACTGAAGCTTTCTTT
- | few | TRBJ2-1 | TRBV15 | CATRPNYNEQFF | TGTGCCACCAGACCTAATTACAATGAGCAGTTCTTC
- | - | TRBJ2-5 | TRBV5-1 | CASSLGTPRTASQYF | TGCGCCAGCAGCTTAGGGACACCCCGAACGGCGTCCCAGTACTTC
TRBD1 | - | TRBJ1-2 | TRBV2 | CASGPGQGNYGYTF | TGTGCCAGCGGTCCCGGACAGGGTAACTATGGCTACACCTTC
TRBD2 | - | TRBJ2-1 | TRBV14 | CASSPAGAEQFF | TGTGCCAGCAGCCCAGCGGGAGCTGAGCAGTTCTTC
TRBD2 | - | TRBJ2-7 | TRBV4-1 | CASSQTLAGDYEQYF | TGCGCCAGCAGCCAAACCCTAGCGGGGGACTACGAGCAGTACTTC
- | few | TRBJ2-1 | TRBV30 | CAWALTGEQFF | TGTGCCTGGGCGCTGACTGGAGAGCAGTTCTTC
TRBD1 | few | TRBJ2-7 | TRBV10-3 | CAISGQGQKYEQYF | TGTGCCATCAGTGGACAGGGCCAAAAGTACGAGCAGTACTTC
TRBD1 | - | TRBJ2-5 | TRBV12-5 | CASGSDRALRETQYF | TGTGCTAGTGGTTCGGACAGGGCCTTACGAGAGACCCAGTACTTC
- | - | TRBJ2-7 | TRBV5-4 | CASSSAYEQYF | TGTGCCAGCAGCTCCGCCTACGAGCAGTACTTC
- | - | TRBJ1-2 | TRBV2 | CASSVKTVYGYTF | TGTGCCAGCAGTGTTAAGACAGTGTATGGCTACACCTTC
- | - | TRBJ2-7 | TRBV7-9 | CASSLEAGKYF | TGTGCCAGCAGCTTAGAGGCAGGGAAGTACTTC
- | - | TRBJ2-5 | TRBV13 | CASRRGKETQYF | TGTGCCAGCAGGCGGGGAAAAGAGACCCAGTACTTC
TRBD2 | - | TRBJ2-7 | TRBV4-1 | CASSPRVAGVSYEQYF | TGCGCCAGCAGCCCCCGAGTAGCGGGAGTTTCCTACGAGCAGTACTTC
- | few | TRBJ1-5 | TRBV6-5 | CASSRVVNQPQHF | TGTGCCAGCTCCCGCGTGGTCAATCAGCCCCAGCATTTT
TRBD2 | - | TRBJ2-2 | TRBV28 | CASSSSGPTGELFF | TGTGCCAGCAGTTCTAGCGGGCCCACCGGGGAGCTGTTTTTT
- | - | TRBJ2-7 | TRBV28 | CASSPPPAYEQYF | TGTGCCAGCAGCCCTCCTCCAGCCTACGAGCAGTACTTC
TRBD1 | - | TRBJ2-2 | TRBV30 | CAWSGRGFFTGELFF | TGTGCCTGGAGCGGCAGGGGGTTTTTCACCGGGGAGCTGTTTTTT
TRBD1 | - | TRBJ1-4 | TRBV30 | CAWSPGGGFNEKLFF | TGTGCCTGGAGTCCCGGAGGGGGCTTTAATGAAAAACTGTTTTTT
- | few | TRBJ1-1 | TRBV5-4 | CASSLIGENTEAFF | TGTGCCAGCAGCTTGATCGGGGAGAACACTGAAGCTTTCTTT
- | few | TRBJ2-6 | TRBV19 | CASSTNSGANVLTF | TGTGCCAGTAGTACCAACTCTGGGGCCAACGTCCTGACTTTC
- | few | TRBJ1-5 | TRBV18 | CASSPNGLSNQPQHF | TGTGCCAGCTCACCAAACGGACTCAGCAATCAGCCCCAGCATTTT
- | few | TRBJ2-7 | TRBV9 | CASSVGLLAGMYEQYF | TGTGCCAGCAGCGTAGGTCTTTTGGCGGGAATGTACGAGCAGTACTTC
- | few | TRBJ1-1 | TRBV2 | CASSVGEGTEAFF | TGTGCCAGCAGTGTCGGGGAGGGCACTGAAGCTTTCTTT
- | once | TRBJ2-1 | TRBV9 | CASSTHQSGVPYNEQFF | TGTGCCAGCAGCACGCATCAAAGCGGAGTTCCCTACAATGAGCAGTTCTTC
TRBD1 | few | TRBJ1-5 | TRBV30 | CAWSSKGASQPQHF | TGTGCCTGGAGTAGTAAGGGGGCGAGCCAGCCCCAGCATTTT
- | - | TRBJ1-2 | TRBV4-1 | CASSQDPGPYGYTF | TGCGCCAGCAGCCAAGATCCGGGTCCCTATGGCTACACCTTC
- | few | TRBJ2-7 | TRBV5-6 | CASSLSGTPPYEQYF | TGTGCCAGCAGCTTGTCAGGGACTCCACCCTACGAGCAGTACTTC
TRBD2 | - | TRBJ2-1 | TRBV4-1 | CASSQGLAGSAFSYNEQFF | TGCGCCAGCAGCCAGGGACTAGCGGGAAGTGCTTTTTCCTACAATGAGCAGTTCTTC
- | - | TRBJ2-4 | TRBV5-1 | CASSPPSLKNIQYF | TGCGCCAGCAGCCCCCCGAGTCTTAAAAACATTCAGTACTTC